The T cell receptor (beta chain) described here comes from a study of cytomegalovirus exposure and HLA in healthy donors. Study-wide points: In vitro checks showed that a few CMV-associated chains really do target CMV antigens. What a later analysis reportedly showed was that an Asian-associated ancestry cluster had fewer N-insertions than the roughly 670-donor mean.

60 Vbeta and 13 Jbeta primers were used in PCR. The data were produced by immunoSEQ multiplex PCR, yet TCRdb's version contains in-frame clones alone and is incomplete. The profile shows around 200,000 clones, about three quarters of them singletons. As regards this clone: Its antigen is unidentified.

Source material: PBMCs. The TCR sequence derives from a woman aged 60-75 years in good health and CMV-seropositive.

The CDR3 sequence is CASSLDGTGGSTEAFF. The CDR3 DNA is TGCGCCAGCAGCTTGGATGGGACAGGGGGCAGCACTGAAGCTTTCTTT. The V gene is TRBV5-1, the J gene TRBJ1-1, with 12 bases lining up with TRBD1. Germline-derived CDR1 and CDR2 are SGHRS and YFSETQ. This CDR3 contains 16 residues. Germline trimming cut 0 bases from V and 4 bases from J; bases unmatched to any gene: 4.